This entry lists 9 T cell receptor beta chains sequenced from one sample in a study of blood T cell repertoires in COVID-19. The method was immunoSEQ multiplex PCR; TCRdb's version includes in-frame clones alone and lacks a portion of them. This table holds 150,000 to 200,000 clones, roughly 80% found once. The sequenced material came from peripheral blood. All receptors derive from a woman aged 70-85 years with COVID-19, enrolled during active disease.

Note on this clone: Other DNA sequences within the sample encode an identical CDR3. The rearrangement joins TRBV24-1 to TRBJ2-3; D uncertain. The germline gives CDR1 KGHDR, CDR2 SFDVKD. CDR3 size: 13 residues. V shed 5 bases and J shed 0 bases, with 5 bases lying between them. This CDR3 reads CATSVGSTDTQYF. Written as DNA, the CDR3 is TGTGCCACCAGTGTGGGCAGCACAGATACGCAGTATTTT.

CDR3 protein: CASSPYRDLSSYNSPLHF. The CDR3 DNA is TGTGCCAGCAGTCCATACCGGGACTTAAGCTCCTATAATTCACCCCTCCACTTT. The V gene is TRBV6-6, the J gene TRBJ1-6; TRBD1 might be the D (5 bases). The germline gives CDR1 MNHNY, CDR2 SVGAGI (reference sequence). V dropped 5 bases and J dropped 0 bases, with 17 bases sitting between them. This CDR3 has 18 amino acids.

The CDR3 nucleotides are TGCGCCAGCAGCGGGATTAGGGCAGACCTCGCTAACTATGGCTACACCTTC. It is translated as CASSGIRADLANYGYTF. The chain combines TRBV10-1 with TRBJ1-2, with D uncertain. CDR3 size: 17 residues. V dropped 6 bases and J dropped 0 bases, with 20 bases sitting between them. Germline V gives CDR1 WNHNN, CDR2 SYGVQD (reference sequence).

This chain joins TRBV7-2 and TRBJ2-3, with 10 bases fitting TRBD1. The length of the CDR3 is 14 residues. The germline gives CDR1 SGHTA, CDR2 FQGNSA. V shed 6 bases, J shed 2 bases, and the junction held 2 bases outside the gene matches. In DNA, the CDR3 is TGTGCCAGCAGGAGACAGGGGGCCACAGATACGCAGTATTTT. Translation: CASRRQGATDTQYF.

This chain links TRBV7-2 with TRBJ2-7; TRBD1 agrees at 8 bases. The germline V gene encodes CDR1 SGHTA and CDR2 FQGNSA. J gave up 5 bases and V 6 bases, and 9 bases lay outside the gene matches. CDR3 length: 14 residues. The CDR3 bases are TGTGCCAGCAGTAGCAGGACAGGGAACAACGAGCAGTACTTC. This encodes CASSSRTGNNEQYF.

The chain carries TRBV28 and TRBJ1-2; tentatively, D is TRBD1 (5 bases). V lost 2 bases, J lost 4 bases, and 11 bases lay in between. Germline loops: CDR1 MDHEN, CDR2 SYDVKM. This CDR3 region has 14 residues. CDR3 residues: CASSLPQGGYGYTF. DNA of the CDR3: TGTGCCAGCAGTTTACCGCAGGGTGGCTATGGCTACACCTTC.

The rearrangement links TRBV9 to TRBJ1-2; D not resolved. The V end lost 4 bases, the J end lost 5 bases, and 9 bases lay between the germline ends. CDR3 length equals 12 residues. Looked up from germline, CDR1 is SGDLS and CDR2 is YYNGEE. The CDR3 DNA sequence: TGTGCCAGCAGCCCTGCGGGGTATGGCTACACCTTC. It specifies CASSPAGYGYTF.

The gene calls are TRBV19 and TRBJ1-2, with D perhaps matching TRBD1 (6 bases). The CDR3 runs to 15 residues. CDR1 and CDR2 (germline): LNHDA, SQIVND (reference sequence). V lost 8 bases and J lost 4, with 20 bases in between. In DNA, the CDR3 is TGTGCCAGTTCACGAGGGGGGGACATTCCCTATGGCTACACCTTC. Translating gives CASSRGGDIPYGYTF.

The chain is built from TRBV19 and TRBJ1-5; D is possibly TRBD1 (5 bases). The CDR3 covers 15 residues. Between the trimmed V and J ends, which lost 7 bases and 3 bases, there was a span of 16 bases. Germline V gene data show CDR1 as LNHDA and CDR2 as SQIVND (reference sequence). The CDR3 spells CASKTGDQDNQPQHF. CDR3 DNA sequence: TGTGCCAGTAAGACGGGGGATCAAGACAATCAGCCCCAGCATTTT.